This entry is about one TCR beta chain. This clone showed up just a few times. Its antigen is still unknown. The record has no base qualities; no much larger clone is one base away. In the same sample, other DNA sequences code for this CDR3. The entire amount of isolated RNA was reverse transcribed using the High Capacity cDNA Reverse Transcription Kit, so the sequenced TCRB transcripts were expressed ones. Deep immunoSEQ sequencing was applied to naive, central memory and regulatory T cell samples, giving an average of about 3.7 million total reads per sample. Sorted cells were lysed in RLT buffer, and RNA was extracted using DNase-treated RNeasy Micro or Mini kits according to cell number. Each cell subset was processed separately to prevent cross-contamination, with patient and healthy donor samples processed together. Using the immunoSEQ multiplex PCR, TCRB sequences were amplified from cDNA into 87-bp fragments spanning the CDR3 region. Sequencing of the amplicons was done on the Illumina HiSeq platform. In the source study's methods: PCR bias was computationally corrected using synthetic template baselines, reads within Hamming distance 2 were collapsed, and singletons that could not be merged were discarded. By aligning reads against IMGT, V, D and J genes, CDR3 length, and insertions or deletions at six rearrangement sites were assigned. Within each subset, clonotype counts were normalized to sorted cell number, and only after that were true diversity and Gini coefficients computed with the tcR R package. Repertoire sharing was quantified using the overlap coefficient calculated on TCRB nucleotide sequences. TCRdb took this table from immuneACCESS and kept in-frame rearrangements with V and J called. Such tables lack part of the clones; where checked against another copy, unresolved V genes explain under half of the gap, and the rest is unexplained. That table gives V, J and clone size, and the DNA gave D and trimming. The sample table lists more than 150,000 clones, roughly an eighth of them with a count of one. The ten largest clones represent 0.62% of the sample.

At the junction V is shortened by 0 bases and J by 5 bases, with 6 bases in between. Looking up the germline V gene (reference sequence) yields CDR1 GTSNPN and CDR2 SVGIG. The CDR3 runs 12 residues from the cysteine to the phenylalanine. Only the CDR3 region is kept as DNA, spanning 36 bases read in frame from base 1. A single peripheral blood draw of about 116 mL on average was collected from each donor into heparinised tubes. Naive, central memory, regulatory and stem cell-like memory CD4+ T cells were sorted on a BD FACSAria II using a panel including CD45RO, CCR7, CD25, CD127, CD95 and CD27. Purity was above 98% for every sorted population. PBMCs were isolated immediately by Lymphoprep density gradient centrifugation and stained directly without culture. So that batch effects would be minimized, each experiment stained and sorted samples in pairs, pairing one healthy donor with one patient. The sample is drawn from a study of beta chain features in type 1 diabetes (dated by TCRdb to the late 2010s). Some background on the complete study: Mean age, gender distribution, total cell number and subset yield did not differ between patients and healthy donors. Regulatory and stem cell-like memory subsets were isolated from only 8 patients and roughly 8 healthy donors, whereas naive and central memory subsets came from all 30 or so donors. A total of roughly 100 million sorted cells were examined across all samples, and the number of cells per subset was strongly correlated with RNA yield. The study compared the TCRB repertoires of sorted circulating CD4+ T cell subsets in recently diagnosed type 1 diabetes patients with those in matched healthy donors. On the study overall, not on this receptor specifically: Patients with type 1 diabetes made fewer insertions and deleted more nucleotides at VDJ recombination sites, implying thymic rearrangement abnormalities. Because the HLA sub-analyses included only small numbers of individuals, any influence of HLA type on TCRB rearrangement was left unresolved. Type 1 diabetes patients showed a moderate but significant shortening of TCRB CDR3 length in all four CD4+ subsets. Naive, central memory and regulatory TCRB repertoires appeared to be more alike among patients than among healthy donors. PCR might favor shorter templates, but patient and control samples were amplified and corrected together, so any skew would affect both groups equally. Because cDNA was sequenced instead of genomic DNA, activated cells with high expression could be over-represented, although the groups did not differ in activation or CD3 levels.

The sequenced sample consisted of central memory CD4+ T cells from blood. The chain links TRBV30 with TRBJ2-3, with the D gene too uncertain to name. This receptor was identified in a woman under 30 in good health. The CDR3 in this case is CAWSVARDTQYF. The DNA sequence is TGTGCCTGGAGTGTAGCAAGAGATACGCAGTATTTT.